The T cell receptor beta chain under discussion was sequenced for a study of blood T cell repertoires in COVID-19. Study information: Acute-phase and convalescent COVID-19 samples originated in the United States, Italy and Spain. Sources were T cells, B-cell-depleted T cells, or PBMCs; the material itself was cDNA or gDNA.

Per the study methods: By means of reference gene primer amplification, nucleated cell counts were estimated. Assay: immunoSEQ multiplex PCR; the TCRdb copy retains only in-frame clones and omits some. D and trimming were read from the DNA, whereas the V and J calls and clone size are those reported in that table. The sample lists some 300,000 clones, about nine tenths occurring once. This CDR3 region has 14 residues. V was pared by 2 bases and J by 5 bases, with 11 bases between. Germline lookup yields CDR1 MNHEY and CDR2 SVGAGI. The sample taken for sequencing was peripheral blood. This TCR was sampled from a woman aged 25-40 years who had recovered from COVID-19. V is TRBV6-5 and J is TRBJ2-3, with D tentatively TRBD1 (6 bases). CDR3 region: CASSYSQGQDTQYF. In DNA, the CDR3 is TGTGCCAGCAGTTACAGTCAGGGGCAAGATACGCAGTATTTT.